This T cell receptor beta chain was documented in a study of T cells in localized non-small cell lung cancer. Study-wide results and limits: Longer survival (overall) was linked to higher T cell density in blood. Adjacent lung was found to contain a median approximately 62 of the top 100 tumor clones. Highest T cell clonality was seen in uninvolved adjacent lung, surpassing that measured in tumor.

Using immunoSEQ multiplex PCR, the repertoire was profiled, and TCRdb retains in-frame clones only, with some absent. The table has around 35,000 clones, 80% to 95% seen once. Regarding this clone: Its target is unknown.

CDR3 size: 15 residues. Germline V gene lookup returns CDR1 SNHLY and CDR2 FYNNEI. V lost 6 bases to trimming and J lost 5 bases; unmatched junction nucleotides: 7. Sequenced material: peripheral blood mononuclear cells, taken before any cancer treatment. The V and J genes are TRBV2 and TRBJ1-5, with TRBD1 identical over 10 bases. The source of this sequence is a female donor over 55 with stage II lung adenocarcinoma. CDR3 sequence reads: CASRPGQGNYQPQHF. DNA for the CDR3: TGTGCCAGCAGGCCGGGACAGGGGAACTATCAGCCCCAGCATTTT.